The clone carrying this T cell receptor (beta chain) was seen a handful of times. As yet, its antigen is unknown. This record comes from a study of T cells after yellow fever vaccination. Study results and limitations: The secondary response showed a weaker magnitude and a faster peak, day 5 versus 15. Clonotypes appearing in both CD4 and CD8 compartments existed, and their share was small. In post-booster samples, most primary-vaccination clones reappeared (around 95% CD4, 70% to 90% CD8).

For TCR, cDNA came from 5'RACE template switching, which added a universal primer site and UMIs. One entry per CDR3 protein results from TCRdb running MiXCR on the 5' RACE reads. This repertoire shows about 630,000 distinct CDR3 sequences, around 12% found once; its top ten account for 14% to 15%. Germline V gene lookup returns CDR1 KGHDR and CDR2 SFDVKD. The CDR3 spans 17 residues. The ends lost 2 bases at V and 2 bases at J; junction bases unmatched: 8. The rearrangement uses TRBV24-1 and TRBJ2-3; TRBD2 matches at 8 bases. Material: PBMCs, obtained on the day of the yellow fever booster vaccination. The receptor comes from a man in his thirties or forties who received the YFV17D yellow fever vaccine. In DNA form, the CDR3 reads TGTGCCACCAGTGATTCTCCCAGCGGGAGCCCCACAGATACGCAGTATTTT. Translating it yields CATSDSPSGSPTDTQYF.